Below, 22 T cell receptor beta chains from the same sample are listed, as sequenced in a study of PD-L1 blockade in urothelial cancer. Assay used: immunoSEQ multiplex PCR; TCRdb lists only in-frame clones, some missing. Of tens of thousands of clones listed, roughly 90% were seen once; the top ten hold approximately 1.5%. The sample's time point: pretreatment peripheral blood. The sequences come from PBMCs, collected around atezolizumab (anti-PD-L1) treatment. All receptors come from a man aged 60-69 years with urothelial cancer.

The V and J genes are TRBV4-2 and TRBJ2-7; 8 positions agree with TRBD1. Germline CDR1 and CDR2: LGHNA and YNFKEQ. V shed 4 bases, J shed 2 bases, and the junction held 4 bases outside the gene matches. The CDR3 sequence is 14 residues long. In DNA form, the CDR3 reads TGTGCCAGCAGCCGCGACAGGGGTGCCTACGAGCAGTACTTC. Its protein is CASSRDRGAYEQYF.

The genes are TRBV5-4 and TRBJ2-5; weak D call: TRBD2 (6 bases). Germline V gene sequence: CDR1 SGHNT, CDR2 YYREEE (reference sequence). Trimming took off 4 bases at V and 2 bases at J, with 21 bases between the two ends. The CDR3 spans 17 residues. The CDR3 is CASSPLRLTGEQETQYF. The CDR3, as DNA: TGTGCCAGCAGCCCTCTTCGCTTGACGGGAGAGCAAGAGACCCAGTACTTC.

V usage is TRBV4-2 and J usage is TRBJ2-1; 7 nucleotides align to TRBD2. Germline V CDR1 and CDR2: LGHNA, YNFKEQ. V was pared by 6 bases and J by 5 bases, with 7 bases of the junction left unmatched. The CDR3 has 14 amino acids. The CDR3 nucleotides are TGTGCCAGCAGGCCACGGGGGGTTAACAATGAGCAGTTCTTC. Protein sequence: CASRPRGVNNEQFF.

The V gene is TRBV7-9, the J gene TRBJ2-7; 8 bases fit TRBD2. The germline CDR1 and CDR2 sequences are SEHNR and FQNEAQ (reference sequence). This CDR3 is 14 amino acids long. V dropped 8 bases and J dropped 2; count of bases not matched to a gene: 8. CDR3 coding DNA: TGTGCCAGCGGGGGGAGCGGGGGAACCTACGAGCAGTACTTC. Amino acids: CASGGSGGTYEQYF.

J is TRBJ2-1 and V is TRBV10-1, with 9 bases fitting TRBD2. Germline loops: CDR1 WNHNN, CDR2 SYGVQD (reference sequence). Trimming removed 1 base from V and 8 bases from J; junction bases left unmatched: 6. The CDR3 contains 15 residues. For the CDR3, the DNA is TGCGCCAGCAGTGAGTATAGCGGGAGTTCAGATGAGCAGTTCTTC. This encodes CASSEYSGSSDEQFF.

The chain combines TRBV5-6 with TRBJ1-1; 8 nucleotides match TRBD1. This CDR3 has 14 amino acids. Germline lookup yields CDR1 SGHDT and CDR2 YYEEEE. J lost 5 bases, V lost 4 bases, and 7 bases had no gene match. CDR3 DNA sequence: TGTGCCAGCAGCGAGACAGGGGTTGGGACTGAAGCTTTCTTT. It translates to CASSETGVGTEAFF.

The chain combines TRBV5-1 with TRBJ2-1, with TRBD2 identical over 10 bases. Trimming at V came to 1 base and at J to 7 bases, leaving 8 bases not matched to a gene. Looked up from germline, CDR1 is SGHRS and CDR2 is YFSETQ. The CDR3 is made up of 16 amino acids. The CDR3 DNA follows: TGCGCCAGCAGCTTGATGATGAGGACTAGCGGAAATGAGCAGTTCTTC. Its protein product is CASSLMMRTSGNEQFF.

The chain is built from TRBV5-1 and TRBJ2-5; possible D gene TRBD1, 5 bases. V was pared by 1 base and J by 4 bases, with 5 bases between. The CDR3 loop spans 12 amino acids. Germline V gives CDR1 SGHRS, CDR2 YFSETQ. CDR3 sequence: CASSLTGETQYF. CDR3 nucleotides: TGCGCCAGCAGCTTGACAGGAGAGACCCAGTACTTC.

The chain recombines TRBV9 with TRBJ2-5; no clear D. The germline V gene has CDR1 SGDLS and CDR2 YYNGEE. The V and J ends lost 4 bases and 2 bases respectively, with 9 bases between them. This CDR3 comprises 13 residues. CDR3 sequence: CASSYRVQETQYF. In nucleotides, the CDR3 is TGTGCCAGCAGCTACCGAGTGCAAGAGACCCAGTACTTC.

The chain couples TRBV15 to TRBJ2-5, with 9 positions matching TRBD2. V shed 3 bases and J 5 bases; nucleotides not matched to a gene: 16. The CDR3 extends over 18 amino acids. Per the germline V gene, CDR1 is LNHNV and CDR2 is YYDKDF (reference sequence). This CDR3 is CATSRGTGGGAVHETQYF. CDR3 DNA sequence: TGTGCCACCAGCAGGGGGACGGGCGGGGGGGCCGTCCATGAGACCCAGTACTTC.

The chain employs TRBV10-3 and TRBJ2-7, with a possible D match to TRBD1 (5 bases). This CDR3 has 14 amino acids. CDR1 is ENHRY, CDR2 SYGVKD, per germline. V was clipped by 6 bases and J by 6 bases, with 18 bases between them. CDR3: CAISDGRTWGEQYF. CDR3 bases: TGTGCCATCAGCGATGGTAGGACATGGGGCGAGCAGTACTTC.

This chain links TRBV6-6 with TRBJ2-1; 12 bases match TRBD2. V shed 3 bases and J 9 bases; nucleotides not matched to a gene: 9. CDR1 and CDR2 from the germline V gene are MNHNY and SVGAGI (reference sequence). The CDR3 consists of 16 residues. The DNA for the CDR3 is TGTGCCAGCAGTTATAGTGCTAGCGGGAGGGCCTCTGAGCAGTTCTTC. Encoded protein: CASSYSASGRASEQFF.

This chain joins TRBV4-3 and TRBJ2-3, with D unresolved. This CDR3 region has 16 residues. Germline values: CDR1 LGHNA, CDR2 YSLEER. V lost 0 bases and J lost 0, with 10 bases in between. The CDR3 DNA follows: TGCGCCAGCAGCCAAGATTACTCCTCTAGCACAGATACGCAGTATTTT. It specifies CASSQDYSSSTDTQYF.

This chain uses TRBV7-8 with TRBJ1-5; D is perhaps TRBD1 (5 bases). The CDR3 is 16 residues long. The germline V and J ends were trimmed by 1 base and 4 bases, with 14 bases remaining between them. Germline assignment: CDR1 SGHVS and CDR2 FQNEAQ. CDR3 sequence: CASSLEGLQGNQPQHF. CDR3 nucleotide sequence: TGTGCCAGCAGCTTAGAGGGACTCCAGGGTAATCAGCCCCAGCATTTT.

The chain couples TRBV7-2 to TRBJ1-5, with a weak D call TRBD1 (5 bases). The germline gives CDR1 SGHTA, CDR2 FQGNSA. The CDR3 spans 15 residues. V gave up 0 bases and J gave up 9 bases, with 15 bases separating them. As DNA, the CDR3 is TGTGCCAGCAGCTTAGCGCAACAGCAGGGATCGCCCCAGCATTTT. Its protein is CASSLAQQQGSPQHF.

V and J are TRBV7-2 and TRBJ1-1; possibly TRBD1 for D (6 bases). The CDR3 has 14 amino acids. Between the trimmed V and J ends, which lost 2 bases and 1 base, there was a span of 8 bases. From germline, CDR1 is SGHTA and CDR2 FQGNSA. CDR3 sequence (DNA): TGTGCCAGCAGCTTACGCAGGGGGAACACTGAAGCTTTCTTT. Its translation: CASSLRRGNTEAFF.

The chain carries TRBV5-1 and TRBJ2-3; 11 bases are a match to TRBD1. CDR3 length equals 16 residues. Unmatched junction bases numbered 6, after V lost 4 bases and J lost 2 bases. The germline gives CDR1 SGHRS, CDR2 YFSETQ. CDR3 amino acids: CASSPGTGGYTDTQYF. CDR3 DNA: TGCGCCAGCAGCCCAGGGACAGGGGGTTACACAGATACGCAGTATTTT.

This clone turned up a few times. This sequence joins TRBV19 and TRBJ1-5, with D maybe TRBD1 (5 bases). V lost 7 bases to trimming and J lost 1 base, with 20 bases between them. The CDR3 runs 17 residues. The germline gives CDR1 LNHDA, CDR2 SQIVND (reference sequence). The CDR3 nucleotides read TGTGCCAGTAAAGGATGGGGCAGGATTCGGAGCAATCAGCCCCAGCATTTT. Its protein product is CASKGWGRIRSNQPQHF. The full variable domain, completed using reference TRBV19 and TRBJ1-5, is DGGITQSPKYLFRKEGQNVTLSCEQNLNHDAMYWYRQDPGQGLRLIYYSQIVNDFQKGDIAEGYSVSREKKESFPLTVTSAQKNPTAFYLCASKGWGRIRSNQPQHFGDGTRLSIL.

The CDR3 protein is CASSTGTEIWETQYF. DNA of the CDR3: TGCGCCAGCAGTACCGGGACAGAAATCTGGGAGACCCAGTACTTC. This chain joins TRBV5-1 and TRBJ2-5, with 7 nucleotides matching TRBD1. The CDR3 is 15 residues long. V lost 5 bases to trimming and J lost 5 bases; unmatched junction nucleotides: 12. Per germline, CDR1 SGHRS and CDR2 YFSETQ.

This chain connects TRBV9 to TRBJ2-1; 13 positions match TRBD2. CDR3 length: 19 residues. Trimming at V came to 4 bases and at J to 0 bases, leaving 10 bases not matched to a gene. CDR1 is SGDLS, CDR2 YYNGEE, per germline. The CDR3 region is CASSPKPTSGGSSYNEQFF. The DNA for the CDR3 is TGTGCCAGCAGCCCAAAACCGACTAGCGGGGGGAGCTCCTACAATGAGCAGTTCTTC.

This chain joins TRBV20-1 and TRBJ2-7, with D unclear. Germline V gene data show CDR1 as DFQATT and CDR2 as SNEGSKA (reference sequence). This CDR3 spans 11 amino acids. The DNA of the CDR3 is TGCAGCGGCAATCGACTTTACGAGCAGTACTTC. Protein: CSGNRLYEQYF.

This sequence joins TRBV4-1 and TRBJ1-1, with no clear D. V was trimmed by 0 bases and J by 0 bases, leaving 5 bases between them. From germline, CDR1 is MGHRA and CDR2 YSYEKL. There are 14 residues in the CDR3. In DNA, the CDR3 is TGCGCCAGCAGCCAAGATCCGGTGAACACTGAAGCTTTCTTT. Translation gives CASSQDPVNTEAFF.